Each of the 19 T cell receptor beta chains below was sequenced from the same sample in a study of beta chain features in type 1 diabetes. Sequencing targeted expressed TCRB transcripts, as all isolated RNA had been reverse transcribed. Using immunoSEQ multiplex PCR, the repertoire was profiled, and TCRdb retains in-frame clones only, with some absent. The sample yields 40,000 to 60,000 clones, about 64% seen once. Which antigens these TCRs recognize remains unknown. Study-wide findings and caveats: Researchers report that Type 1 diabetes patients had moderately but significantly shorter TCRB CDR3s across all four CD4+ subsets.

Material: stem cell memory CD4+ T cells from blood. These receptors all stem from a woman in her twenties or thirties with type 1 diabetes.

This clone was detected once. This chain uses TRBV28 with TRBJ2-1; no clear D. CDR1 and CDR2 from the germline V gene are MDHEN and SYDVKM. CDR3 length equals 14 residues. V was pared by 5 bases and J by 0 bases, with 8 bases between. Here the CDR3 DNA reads TGTGCCAGCAGTCGATCCAGCTCCTACAATGAGCAGTTCTTC. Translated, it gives CASSRSSSYNEQFF.

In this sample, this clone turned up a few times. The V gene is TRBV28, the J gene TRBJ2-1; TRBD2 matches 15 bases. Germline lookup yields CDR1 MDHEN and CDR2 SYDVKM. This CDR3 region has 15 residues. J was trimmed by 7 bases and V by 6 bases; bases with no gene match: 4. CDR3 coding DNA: TGTGCCAGCAGCTGGGGACTAGCGGGAGGAAATGAGCAGTTCTTC. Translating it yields CASSWGLAGGNEQFF.

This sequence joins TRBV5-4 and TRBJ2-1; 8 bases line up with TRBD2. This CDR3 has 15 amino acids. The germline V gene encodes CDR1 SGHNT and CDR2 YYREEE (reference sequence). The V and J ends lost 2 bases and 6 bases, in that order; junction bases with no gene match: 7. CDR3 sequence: CASSLGTRGSNEQFF. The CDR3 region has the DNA TGTGCCAGCAGCTTAGGGACTAGGGGATCCAATGAGCAGTTCTTC. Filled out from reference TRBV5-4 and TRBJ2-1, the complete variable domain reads ETGVTQSPTHLIKTRGQQVTLRCSSQSGHNTVSWYQQALGQGPQFIFQYYREEENGRGNFPPRFSGLQFPNYSSELNVNALELDDSALYLCASSLGTRGSNEQFFGPGTRLTVL.

This CDR3 is CASSLPQGLNEKLFF. CDR3 DNA sequence: TGTGCCAGCAGTCTCCCACAGGGGCTAAATGAAAAACTGTTTTTT. This rearrangement joins TRBV28 to TRBJ1-4, with TRBD1 identical over 7 bases. The J segment lost 5 bases and the V segment lost 5 bases, leaving 8 bases of the junction unmatched. In germline, CDR1 is MDHEN, CDR2 SYDVKM. CDR3 length: 15 amino acids.

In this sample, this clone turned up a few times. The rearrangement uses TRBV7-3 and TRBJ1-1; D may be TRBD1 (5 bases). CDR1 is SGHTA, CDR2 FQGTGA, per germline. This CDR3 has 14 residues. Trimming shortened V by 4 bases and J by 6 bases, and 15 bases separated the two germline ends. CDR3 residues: CASSSGVRGSEAFF. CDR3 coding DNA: TGTGCCAGCAGCTCGGGGGTTCGTGGGTCTGAAGCTTTCTTT.

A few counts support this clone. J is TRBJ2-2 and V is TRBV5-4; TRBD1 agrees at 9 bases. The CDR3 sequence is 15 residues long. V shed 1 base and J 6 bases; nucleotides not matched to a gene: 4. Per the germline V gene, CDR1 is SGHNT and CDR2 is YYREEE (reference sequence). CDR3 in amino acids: CASSLPGQGSGELFF. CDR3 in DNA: TGTGCCAGCAGCTTGCCGGGACAGGGATCCGGGGAGCTGTTTTTT.

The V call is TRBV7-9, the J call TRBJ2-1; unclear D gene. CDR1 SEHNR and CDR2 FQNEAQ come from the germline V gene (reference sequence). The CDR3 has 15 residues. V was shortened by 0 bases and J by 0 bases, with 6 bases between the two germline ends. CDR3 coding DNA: TGTGCCAGCAGCTTAGCACGGGTCTCCTACAATGAGCAGTTCTTC. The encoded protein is CASSLARVSYNEQFF.

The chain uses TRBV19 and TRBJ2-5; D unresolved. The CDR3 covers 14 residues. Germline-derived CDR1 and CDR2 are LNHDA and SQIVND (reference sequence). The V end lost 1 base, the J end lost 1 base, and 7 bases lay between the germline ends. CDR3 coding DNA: TGTGCCAGTAGTATAGCAGGCAGCCAAGAGACCCAGTACTTC. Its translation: CASSIAGSQETQYF.

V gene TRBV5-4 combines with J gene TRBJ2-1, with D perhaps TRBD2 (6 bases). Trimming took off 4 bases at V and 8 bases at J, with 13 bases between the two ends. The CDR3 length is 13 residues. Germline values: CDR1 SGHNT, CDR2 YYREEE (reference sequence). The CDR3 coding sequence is TGTGCCAGCAGCCCGGACTATGAGGATGAGCAGTTCTTC. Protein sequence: CASSPDYEDEQFF.

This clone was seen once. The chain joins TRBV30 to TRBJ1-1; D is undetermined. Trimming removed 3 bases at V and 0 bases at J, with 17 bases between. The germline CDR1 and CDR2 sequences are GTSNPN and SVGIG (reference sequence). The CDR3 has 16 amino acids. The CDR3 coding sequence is TGTGCCTGGAGCGGAGAGGGTTGGGGTATGAACACTGAAGCTTTCTTT. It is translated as CAWSGEGWGMNTEAFF.

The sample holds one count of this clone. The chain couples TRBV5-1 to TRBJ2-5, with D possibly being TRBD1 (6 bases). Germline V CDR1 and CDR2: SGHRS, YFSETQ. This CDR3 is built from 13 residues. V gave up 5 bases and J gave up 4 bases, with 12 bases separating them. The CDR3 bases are TGCGCCAGCAGACCACAGGGTGGAGAGACCCAGTACTTC. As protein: CASRPQGGETQYF.

The DNA of the CDR3 is TGTGCCAGCAGCTTACCCTACAGGGCCACCTCCTACGAGCAGTACTTC. This encodes CASSLPYRATSYEQYF. This sequence joins TRBV7-8 and TRBJ2-7, with a possible D match to TRBD1 (6 bases). Germline assignment: CDR1 SGHVS and CDR2 FQNEAQ. The length of the CDR3 is 16 residues. The V and J ends lost 2 bases and 0 bases respectively, with 14 bases between them. Using reference TRBV7-8 and TRBJ2-7 for the parts outside the CDR3, the full variable domain is GAGVSQSPRYKVAKRGQDVALRCDPISGHVSLFWYQQALGQGPEFLTYFQNEAQLDKSGLPSDRFFAERPEGSVSTLKIQRTQQEDSAVYLCASSLPYRATSYEQYFGPGTRLTVT.

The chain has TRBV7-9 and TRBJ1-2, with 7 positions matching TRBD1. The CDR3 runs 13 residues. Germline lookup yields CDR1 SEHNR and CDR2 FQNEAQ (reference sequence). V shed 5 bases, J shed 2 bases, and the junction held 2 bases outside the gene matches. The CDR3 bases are TGTGCCAGCAGCCCGGGACAGAACTATGGCTACACCTTC. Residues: CASSPGQNYGYTF.

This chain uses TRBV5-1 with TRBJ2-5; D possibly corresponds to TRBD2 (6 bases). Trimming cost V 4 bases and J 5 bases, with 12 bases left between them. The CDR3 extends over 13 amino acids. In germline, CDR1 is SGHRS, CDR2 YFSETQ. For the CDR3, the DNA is TGCGCCAGCAGCGGACCTGCGGGGGAGACCCAGTACTTC. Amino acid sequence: CASSGPAGETQYF. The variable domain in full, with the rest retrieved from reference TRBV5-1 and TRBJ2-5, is KAGVTQTPRYLIKTRGQQVTLSCSPISGHRSVSWYQQTPGQGLQFLFEYFSETQRNKGNFPGRFSGRQFSNSRSEMNVSTLELGDSALYLCASSGPAGETQYFGPGTRLLVL.

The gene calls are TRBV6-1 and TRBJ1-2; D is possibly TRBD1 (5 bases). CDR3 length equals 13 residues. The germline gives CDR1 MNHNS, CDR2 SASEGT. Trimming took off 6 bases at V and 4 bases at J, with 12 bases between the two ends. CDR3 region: CASRETVTYGYTF. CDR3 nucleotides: TGTGCCAGCAGAGAGACAGTCACCTATGGCTACACCTTC.

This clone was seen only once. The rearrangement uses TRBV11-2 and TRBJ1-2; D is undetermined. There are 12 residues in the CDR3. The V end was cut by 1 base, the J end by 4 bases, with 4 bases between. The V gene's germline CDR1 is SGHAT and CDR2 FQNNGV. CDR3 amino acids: CASSLGPYGYTF. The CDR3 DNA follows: TGTGCCAGCAGCTTAGGGCCCTATGGCTACACCTTC.

CDR3 amino acids: CASRDWTGGNIQYF. The CDR3 DNA follows: TGTGCCAGCCGAGACTGGACAGGTGGGAACATTCAGTACTTC. V usage is TRBV28 and J usage is TRBJ2-4, with TRBD1 matching over 7 bases. The germline gives CDR1 MDHEN, CDR2 SYDVKM. J gave up 7 bases and V 8 bases, and 11 bases lay outside the gene matches. The CDR3 contains 14 residues.

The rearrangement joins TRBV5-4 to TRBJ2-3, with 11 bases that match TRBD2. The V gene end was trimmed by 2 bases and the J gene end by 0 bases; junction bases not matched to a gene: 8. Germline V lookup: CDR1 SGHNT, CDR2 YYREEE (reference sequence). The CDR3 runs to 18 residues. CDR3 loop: CASSLPTGTSGSTDTQYF. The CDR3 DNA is TGTGCCAGCAGCTTACCTACCGGGACTAGCGGCAGCACAGATACGCAGTATTTT.

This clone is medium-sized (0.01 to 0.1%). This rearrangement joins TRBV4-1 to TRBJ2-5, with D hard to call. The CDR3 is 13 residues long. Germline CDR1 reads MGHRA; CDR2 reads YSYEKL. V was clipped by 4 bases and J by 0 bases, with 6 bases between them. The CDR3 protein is CASSRNYQETQYF. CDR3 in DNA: TGCGCCAGCAGCCGCAACTACCAAGAGACCCAGTACTTC.